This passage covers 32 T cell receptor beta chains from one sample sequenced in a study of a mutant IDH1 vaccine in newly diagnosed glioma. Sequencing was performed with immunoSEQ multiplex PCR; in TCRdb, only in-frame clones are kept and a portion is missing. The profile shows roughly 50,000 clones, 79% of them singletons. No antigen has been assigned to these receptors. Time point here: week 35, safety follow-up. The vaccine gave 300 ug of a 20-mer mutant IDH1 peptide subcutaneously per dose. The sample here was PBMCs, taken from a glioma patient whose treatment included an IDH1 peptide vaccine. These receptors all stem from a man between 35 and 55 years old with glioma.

CDR3 protein: CASSAQGEYGYTF. CDR3 in DNA: TGTGCCAGCAGTGCCCAGGGGGAGTATGGCTACACCTTC. This chain links TRBV2 with TRBJ1-2, with 7 bases identical to TRBD1. Germline loops: CDR1 SNHLY, CDR2 FYNNEI. This CDR3 is built from 13 residues. Trimming at V came to 4 bases and at J to 5 bases, leaving 4 bases not matched to a gene.

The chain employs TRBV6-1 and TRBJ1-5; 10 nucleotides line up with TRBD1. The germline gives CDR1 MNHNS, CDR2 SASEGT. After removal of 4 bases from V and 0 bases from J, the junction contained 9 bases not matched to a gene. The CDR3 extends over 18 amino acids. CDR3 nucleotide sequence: TGTGCCAGCAGTGTCGACCGGGACAGGGGTCGTAGCAATCAGCCCCAGCATTTT. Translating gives CASSVDRDRGRSNQPQHF.

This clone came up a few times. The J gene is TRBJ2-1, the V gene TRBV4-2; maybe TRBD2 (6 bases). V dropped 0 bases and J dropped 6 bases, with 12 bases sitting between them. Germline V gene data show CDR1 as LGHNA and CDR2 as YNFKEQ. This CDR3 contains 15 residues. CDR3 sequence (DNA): TGTGCCAGCAGCCAAGAGGCGGGGCCATCCAATGAGCAGTTCTTC. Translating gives CASSQEAGPSNEQFF.

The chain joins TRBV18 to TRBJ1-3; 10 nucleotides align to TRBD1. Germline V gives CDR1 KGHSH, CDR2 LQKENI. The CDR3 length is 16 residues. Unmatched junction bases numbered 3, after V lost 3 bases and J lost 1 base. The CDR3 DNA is TGTGCCAGCTCACCCCGACAGGGGGCTTCTGGAAACACCATATATTTT. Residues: CASSPRQGASGNTIYF.

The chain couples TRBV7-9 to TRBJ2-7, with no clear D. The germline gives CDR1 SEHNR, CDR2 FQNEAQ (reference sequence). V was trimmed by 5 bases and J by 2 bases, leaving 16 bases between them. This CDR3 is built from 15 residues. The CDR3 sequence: CASSPWGVGTYEQYF. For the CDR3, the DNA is TGTGCCAGCAGCCCATGGGGTGTGGGGACCTACGAGCAGTACTTC.

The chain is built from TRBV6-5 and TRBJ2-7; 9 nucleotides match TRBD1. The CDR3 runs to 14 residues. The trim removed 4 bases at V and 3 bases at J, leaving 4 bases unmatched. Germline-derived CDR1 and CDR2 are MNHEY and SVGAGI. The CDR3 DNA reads TGTGCCAGCAGTTTGGACAGGGGACTCTACGAGCAGTACTTC. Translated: CASSLDRGLYEQYF.

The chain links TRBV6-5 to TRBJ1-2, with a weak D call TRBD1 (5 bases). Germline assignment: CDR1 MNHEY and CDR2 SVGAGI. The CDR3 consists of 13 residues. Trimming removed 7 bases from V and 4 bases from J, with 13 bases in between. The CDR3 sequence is CASKPGQLYGYTF. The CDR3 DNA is TGTGCCAGCAAACCCGGACAACTCTATGGCTACACCTTC.

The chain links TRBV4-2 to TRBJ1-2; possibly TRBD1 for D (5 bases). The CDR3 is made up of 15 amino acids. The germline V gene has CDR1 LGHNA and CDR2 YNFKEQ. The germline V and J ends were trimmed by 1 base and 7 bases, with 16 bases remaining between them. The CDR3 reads CASSQVSGSGSGYTF. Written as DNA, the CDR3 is TGTGCCAGCAGCCAAGTGTCAGGGTCAGGCTCTGGCTACACCTTC.

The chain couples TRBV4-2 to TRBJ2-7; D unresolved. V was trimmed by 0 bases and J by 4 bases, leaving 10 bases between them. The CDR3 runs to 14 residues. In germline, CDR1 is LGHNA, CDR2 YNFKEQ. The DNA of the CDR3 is TGTGCCAGCAGCCAAGACTTGACCTCTTACGAGCAGTACTTC. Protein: CASSQDLTSYEQYF.

CDR3 protein: CASSQPRFLLAGGVQETQYF. In DNA, the CDR3 is TGCGCCAGCAGTCAACCCAGGTTTTTGCTAGCGGGGGGCGTACAAGAGACCCAGTACTTC. The rearrangement joins TRBV23-1 to TRBJ2-5; 11 positions match TRBD2. TRBV23-1 is recorded as an ORF, its role being uncertain. The length of the CDR3 is 20 residues. V lost 2 bases to trimming and J lost 2 bases; unmatched junction nucleotides: 16.

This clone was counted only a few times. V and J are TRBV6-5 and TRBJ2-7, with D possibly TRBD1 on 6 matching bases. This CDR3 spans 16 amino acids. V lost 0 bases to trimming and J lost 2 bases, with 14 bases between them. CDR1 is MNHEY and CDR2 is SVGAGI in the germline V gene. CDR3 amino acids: CASSYSSWGPTYEQYF. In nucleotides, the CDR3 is TGTGCCAGCAGTTACTCGAGTTGGGGGCCCACCTACGAGCAGTACTTC.

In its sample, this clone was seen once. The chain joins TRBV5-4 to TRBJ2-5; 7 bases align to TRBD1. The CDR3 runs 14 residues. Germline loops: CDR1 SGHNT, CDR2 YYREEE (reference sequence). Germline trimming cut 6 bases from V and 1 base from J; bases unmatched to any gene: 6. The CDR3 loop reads CASTSQGTQETQYF. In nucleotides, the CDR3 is TGTGCCAGCACCTCACAGGGGACCCAAGAGACCCAGTACTTC.

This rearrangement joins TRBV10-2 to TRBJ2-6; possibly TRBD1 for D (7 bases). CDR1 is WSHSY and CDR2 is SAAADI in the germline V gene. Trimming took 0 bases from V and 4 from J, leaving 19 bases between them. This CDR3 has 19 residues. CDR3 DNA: TGCGCCAGCAGTGAGTCCGGGGGCAGGGGGATTGGAGGGGCCAACGTCCTGACTTTC. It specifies CASSESGGRGIGGANVLTF.

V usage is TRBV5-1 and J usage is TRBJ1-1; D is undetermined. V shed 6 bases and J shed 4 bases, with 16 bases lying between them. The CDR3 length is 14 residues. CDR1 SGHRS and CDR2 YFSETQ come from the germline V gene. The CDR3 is CASKTPDPRTEAFF. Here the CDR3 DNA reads TGCGCCAGCAAGACCCCGGACCCGCGCACTGAAGCTTTCTTT.

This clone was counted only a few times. CDR3 DNA: TGTGCCACCAGCAGAGATCTCGCAGGGATGGGCTATGGCTACACCTTC. Protein product: CATSRDLAGMGYGYTF. The chain employs TRBV15 and TRBJ1-2; possible D gene TRBD1, 5 bases. Germline-derived CDR1 and CDR2 are LNHNV and YYDKDF (reference sequence). The CDR3 length is 16 residues. V was trimmed by 0 bases and J by 4 bases, leaving 15 bases between them.

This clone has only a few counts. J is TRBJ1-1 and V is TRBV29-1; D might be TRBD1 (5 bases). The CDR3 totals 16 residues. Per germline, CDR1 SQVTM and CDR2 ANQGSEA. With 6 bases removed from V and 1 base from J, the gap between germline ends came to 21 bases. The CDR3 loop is CSVARPGPKRNTEAFF. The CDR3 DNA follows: TGCAGCGTCGCCCGACCGGGACCAAAGAGGAACACTGAAGCTTTCTTT.

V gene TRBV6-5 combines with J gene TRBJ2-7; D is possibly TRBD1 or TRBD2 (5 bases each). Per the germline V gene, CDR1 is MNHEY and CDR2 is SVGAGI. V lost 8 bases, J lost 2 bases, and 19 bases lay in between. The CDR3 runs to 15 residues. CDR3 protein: CASLLPGRRTYEQYF. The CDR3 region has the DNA TGTGCCAGCCTACTACCGGGACGGAGAACCTACGAGCAGTACTTC.

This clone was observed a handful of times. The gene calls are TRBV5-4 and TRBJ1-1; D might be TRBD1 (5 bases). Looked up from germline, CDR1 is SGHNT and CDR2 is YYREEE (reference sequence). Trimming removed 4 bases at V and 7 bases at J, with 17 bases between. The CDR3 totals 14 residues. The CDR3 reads CASSVQGKRGEAFF. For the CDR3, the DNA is TGTGCCAGCAGCGTGCAGGGTAAGCGTGGTGAAGCTTTCTTT. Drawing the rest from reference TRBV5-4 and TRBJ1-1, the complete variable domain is ETGVTQSPTHLIKTRGQQVTLRCSSQSGHNTVSWYQQALGQGPQFIFQYYREEENGRGNFPPRFSGLQFPNYSSELNVNALELDDSALYLCASSVQGKRGEAFFGQGTRLTVV.

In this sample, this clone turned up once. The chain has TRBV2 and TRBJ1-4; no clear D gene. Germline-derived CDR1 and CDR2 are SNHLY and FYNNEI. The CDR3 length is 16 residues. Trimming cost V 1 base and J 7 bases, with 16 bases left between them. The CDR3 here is CASSEETREGVEKLFF. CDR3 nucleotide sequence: TGTGCCAGCAGTGAAGAGACAAGGGAGGGTGTTGAAAAACTGTTTTTT.

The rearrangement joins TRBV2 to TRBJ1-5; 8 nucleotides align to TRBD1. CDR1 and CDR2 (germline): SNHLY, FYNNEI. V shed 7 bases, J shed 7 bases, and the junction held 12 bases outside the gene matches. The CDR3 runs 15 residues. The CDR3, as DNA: TGTGCCAGCAATACTGACAGGGGCTCAGGGCAGCCCCAGCATTTT. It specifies CASNTDRGSGQPQHF.

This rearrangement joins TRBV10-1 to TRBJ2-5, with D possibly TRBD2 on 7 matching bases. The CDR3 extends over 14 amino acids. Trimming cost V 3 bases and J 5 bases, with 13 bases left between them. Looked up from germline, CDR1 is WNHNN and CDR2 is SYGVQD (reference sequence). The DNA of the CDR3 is TGCGCCAGCAGTGATGGGGGGGCAGAGGAGACCCAGTACTTC. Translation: CASSDGGAEETQYF.

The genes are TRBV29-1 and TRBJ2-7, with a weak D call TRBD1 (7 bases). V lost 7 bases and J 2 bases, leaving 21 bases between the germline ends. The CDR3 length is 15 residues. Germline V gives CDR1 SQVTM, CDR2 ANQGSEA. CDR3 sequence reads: CSAGGKSLGPYEQYF. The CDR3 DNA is TGCAGCGCAGGGGGGAAGTCCCTAGGTCCCTACGAGCAGTACTTC.

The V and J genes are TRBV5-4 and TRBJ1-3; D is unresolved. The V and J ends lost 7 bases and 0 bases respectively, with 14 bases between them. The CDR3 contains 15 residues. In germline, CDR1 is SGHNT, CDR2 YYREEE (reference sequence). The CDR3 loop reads CASQEGSRSGNTIYF. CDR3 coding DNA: TGTGCCAGCCAGGAGGGCTCCCGCTCTGGAAACACCATATATTTT. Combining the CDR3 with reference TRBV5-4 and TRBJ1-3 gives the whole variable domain ETGVTQSPTHLIKTRGQQVTLRCSSQSGHNTVSWYQQALGQGPQFIFQYYREEENGRGNFPPRFSGLQFPNYSSELNVNALELDDSALYLCASQEGSRSGNTIYFGEGSWLTVV.

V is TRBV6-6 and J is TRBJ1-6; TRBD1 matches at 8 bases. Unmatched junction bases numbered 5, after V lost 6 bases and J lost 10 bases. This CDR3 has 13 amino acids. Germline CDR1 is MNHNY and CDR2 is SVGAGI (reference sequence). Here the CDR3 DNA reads TGTGCCAGCAGGGTTGACAGGGGCTCACCCCTCCACTTT. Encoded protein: CASRVDRGSPLHF.

The CDR3 DNA reads as TGCGCCAGCAGCCTAGGGACTAGCGTCCCAGATACGCAGTATTTT. Encoded protein: CASSLGTSVPDTQYF. This chain uses TRBV4-1 with TRBJ2-3; 10 positions match TRBD2. The CDR3 spans 15 residues. Germline-derived CDR1 and CDR2 are MGHRA and YSYEKL. Trimming took 4 bases from V and 4 from J; bases not matched to a gene: 5.

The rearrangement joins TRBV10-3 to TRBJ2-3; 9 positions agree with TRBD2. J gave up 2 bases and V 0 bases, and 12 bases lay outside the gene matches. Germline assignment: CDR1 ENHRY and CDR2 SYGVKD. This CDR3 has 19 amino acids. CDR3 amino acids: CAISESGWERGDSTDTQYF. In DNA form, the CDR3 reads TGTGCCATCAGTGAGTCAGGGTGGGAGCGGGGGGATTCCACAGATACGCAGTATTTT.

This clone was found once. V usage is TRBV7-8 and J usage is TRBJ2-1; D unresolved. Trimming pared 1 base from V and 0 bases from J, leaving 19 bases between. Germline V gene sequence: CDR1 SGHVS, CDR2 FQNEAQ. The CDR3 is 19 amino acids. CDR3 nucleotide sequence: TGTGCCAGCAGCTTAGTGTCCTTTTACACGGCGAGCTCCTACAATGAGCAGTTCTTC. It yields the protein CASSLVSFYTASSYNEQFF.

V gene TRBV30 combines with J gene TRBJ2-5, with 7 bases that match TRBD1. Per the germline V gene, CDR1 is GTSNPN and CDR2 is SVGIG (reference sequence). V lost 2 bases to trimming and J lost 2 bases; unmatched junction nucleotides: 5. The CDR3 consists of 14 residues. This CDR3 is CAWSKRGQQETQYF. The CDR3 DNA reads TGTGCCTGGAGTAAAAGGGGACAGCAAGAGACCCAGTACTTC.

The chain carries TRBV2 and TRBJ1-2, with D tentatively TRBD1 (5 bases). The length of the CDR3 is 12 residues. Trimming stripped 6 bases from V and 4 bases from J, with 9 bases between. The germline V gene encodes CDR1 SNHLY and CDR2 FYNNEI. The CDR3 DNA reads TGTGCCAGCAGGGGCAGGGTCTATGGCTACACCTTC. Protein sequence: CASRGRVYGYTF.

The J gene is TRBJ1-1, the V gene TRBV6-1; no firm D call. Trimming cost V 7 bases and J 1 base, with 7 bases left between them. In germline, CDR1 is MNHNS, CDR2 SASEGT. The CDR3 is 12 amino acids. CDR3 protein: CASTLGNTEAFF. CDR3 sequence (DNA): TGTGCCAGCACCCTCGGGAACACTGAAGCTTTCTTT.

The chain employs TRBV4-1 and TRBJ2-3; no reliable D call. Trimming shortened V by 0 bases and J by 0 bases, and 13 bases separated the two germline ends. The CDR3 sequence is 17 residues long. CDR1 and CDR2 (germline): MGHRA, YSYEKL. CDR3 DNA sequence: TGCGCCAGCAGCCAAGAGTGGGTGGGTACTAGCACAGATACGCAGTATTTT. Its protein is CASSQEWVGTSTDTQYF.

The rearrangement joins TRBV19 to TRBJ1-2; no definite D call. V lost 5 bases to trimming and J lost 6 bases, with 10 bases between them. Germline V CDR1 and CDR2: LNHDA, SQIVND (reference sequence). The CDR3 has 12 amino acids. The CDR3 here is CASSRGNDGYTF. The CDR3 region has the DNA TGTGCCAGTAGTCGAGGGAACGATGGCTACACCTTC. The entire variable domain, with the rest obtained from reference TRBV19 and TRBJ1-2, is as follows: DGGITQSPKYLFRKEGQNVTLSCEQNLNHDAMYWYRQDPGQGLRLIYYSQIVNDFQKGDIAEGYSVSREKKESFPLTVTSAQKNPTAFYLCASSRGNDGYTFGSGTRLTVV.